Described below is a single T cell receptor beta chain sequence and its context. What it recognizes is unknown. The data are from a study of Graves' ophthalmopathy and Graves' hyperthyroidism. Whole-study context: The study drew peripheral blood at initial diagnosis, before any treatment. General observations from the study: In blood, most expanded thyroid clonotypes above 0.001 frequency were also detected.

Ophthalmopathy donors showed moderate-to-severe activity, CAS ≥3, NOSPECS ≥4 and a duration under 3 months. As the template, RNA transcripts were used to amplify TCR beta CDR3 regions. HTBI-primed first-round RT-PCR preceded second-round multiplex PCR. A single record per CDR3 protein comes from TCRdb applying MiXCR to the multiplex PCR reads. In the table there are under 250,000 distinct CDR3 sequences, 20% to 25% of which are singletons. CDR1 and CDR2 (germline): SEHNR, FQNEAQ (reference sequence). The V end was cut by 1 base, the J end by 2 bases, with 9 bases between. The CDR3 consists of 14 residues.

Specimen: peripheral blood. This TCR came from a woman aged 45-59 years with Graves' ophthalmopathy. This chain uses TRBV7-9 with TRBJ2-7, with D perhaps matching TRBD1 (5 bases). Here the CDR3 DNA reads TGTGCCAGCAGCTTAGTTGGGGCTACCTACGAGCAGTACTTC. This gives the protein CASSLVGATYEQYF.